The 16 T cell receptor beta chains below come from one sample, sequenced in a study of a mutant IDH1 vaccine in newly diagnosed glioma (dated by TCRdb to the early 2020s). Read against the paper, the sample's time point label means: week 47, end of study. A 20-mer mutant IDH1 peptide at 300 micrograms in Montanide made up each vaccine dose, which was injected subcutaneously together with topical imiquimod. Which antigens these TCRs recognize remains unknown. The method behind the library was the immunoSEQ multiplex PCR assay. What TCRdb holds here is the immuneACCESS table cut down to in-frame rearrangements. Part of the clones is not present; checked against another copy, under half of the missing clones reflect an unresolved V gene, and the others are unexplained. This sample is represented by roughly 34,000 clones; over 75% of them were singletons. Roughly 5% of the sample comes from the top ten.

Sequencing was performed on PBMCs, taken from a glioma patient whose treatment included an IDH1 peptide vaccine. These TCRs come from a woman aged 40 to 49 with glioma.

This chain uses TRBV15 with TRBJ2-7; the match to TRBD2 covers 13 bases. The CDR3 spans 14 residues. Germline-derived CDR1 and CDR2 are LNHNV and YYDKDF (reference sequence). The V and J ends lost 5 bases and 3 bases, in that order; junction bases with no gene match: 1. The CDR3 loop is CATSGLAGVYEQYF. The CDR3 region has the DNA TGTGCCACCAGCGGACTAGCGGGGGTCTACGAGCAGTACTTC.

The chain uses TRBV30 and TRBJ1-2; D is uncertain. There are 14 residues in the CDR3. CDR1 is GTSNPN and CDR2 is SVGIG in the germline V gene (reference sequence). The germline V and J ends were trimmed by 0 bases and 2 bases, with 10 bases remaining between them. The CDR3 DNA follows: TGTGCCTGGAGTGTCTTGGCCGTCAACTATGGCTACACCTTC. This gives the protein CAWSVLAVNYGYTF.

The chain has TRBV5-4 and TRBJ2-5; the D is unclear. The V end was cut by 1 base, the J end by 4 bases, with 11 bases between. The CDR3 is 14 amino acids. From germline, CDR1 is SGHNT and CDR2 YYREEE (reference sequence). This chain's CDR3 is CASSLSTQRETQYF. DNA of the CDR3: TGTGCCAGCAGCTTGTCAACTCAAAGAGAGACCCAGTACTTC.

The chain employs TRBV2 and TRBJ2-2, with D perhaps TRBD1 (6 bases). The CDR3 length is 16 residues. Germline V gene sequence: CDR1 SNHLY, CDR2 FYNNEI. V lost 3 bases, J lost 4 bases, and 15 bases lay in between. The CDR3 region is CASSDKRQGTTGELFF. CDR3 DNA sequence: TGTGCCAGCAGTGACAAACGTCAGGGGACCACCGGGGAGCTGTTTTTT. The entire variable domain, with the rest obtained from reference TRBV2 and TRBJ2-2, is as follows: EPEVTQTPSHQVTQMGQEVILRCVPISNHLYFYWYRQILGQKVEFLVSFYNNEISEKSEIFDDQFSVERPDGSNFTLKIRSTKLEDSAMYFCASSDKRQGTTGELFFGEGSRLTVL.

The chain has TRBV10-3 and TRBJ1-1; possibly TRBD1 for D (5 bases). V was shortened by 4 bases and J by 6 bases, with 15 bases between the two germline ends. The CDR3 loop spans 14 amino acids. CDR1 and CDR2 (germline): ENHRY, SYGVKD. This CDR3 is CAISGLPQGAEAFF. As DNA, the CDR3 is TGTGCCATCAGTGGTCTCCCTCAGGGAGCTGAAGCTTTCTTT.

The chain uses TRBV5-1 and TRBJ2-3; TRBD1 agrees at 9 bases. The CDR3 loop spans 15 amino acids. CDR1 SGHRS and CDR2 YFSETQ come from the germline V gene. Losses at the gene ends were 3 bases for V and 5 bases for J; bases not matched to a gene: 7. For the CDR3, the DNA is TGCGCCAGCAGCTCTAATCCGGGACAGGGAGATACGCAGTATTTT. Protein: CASSSNPGQGDTQYF.

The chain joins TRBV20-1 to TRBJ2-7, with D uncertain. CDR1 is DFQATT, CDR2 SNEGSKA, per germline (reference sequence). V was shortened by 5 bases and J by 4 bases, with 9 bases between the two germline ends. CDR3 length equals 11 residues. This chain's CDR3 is CSAWVGYEQYF. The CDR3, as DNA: TGCAGTGCTTGGGTGGGGTACGAGCAGTACTTC.

CDR3 sequence (DNA): TGCGCCAGCAGTGAGCGGGTTAGCGGGAGAGTTACCGGGGAGCTGTTTTTT. Encoded protein: CASSERVSGRVTGELFF. The V call is TRBV10-2, the J call TRBJ2-2; 9 positions agree with TRBD2. The CDR3 contains 17 residues. V lost 2 bases and J lost 5; bases outside the gene matches: 9. CDR1 is WSHSY, CDR2 SAAADI, per germline.

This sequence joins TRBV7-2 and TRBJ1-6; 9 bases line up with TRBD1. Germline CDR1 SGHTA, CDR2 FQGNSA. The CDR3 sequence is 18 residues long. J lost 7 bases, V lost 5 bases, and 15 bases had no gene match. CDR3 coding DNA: TGTGCCAGCAGCCCCGGGACAGGGAACGTCGGAGGAAATTCACCCCTCCACTTT. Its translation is CASSPGTGNVGGNSPLHF.

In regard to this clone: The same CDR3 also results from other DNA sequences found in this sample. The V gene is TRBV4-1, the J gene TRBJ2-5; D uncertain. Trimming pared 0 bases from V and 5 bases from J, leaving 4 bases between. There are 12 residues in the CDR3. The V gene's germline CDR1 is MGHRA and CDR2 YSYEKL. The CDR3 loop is CASSQEGETQYF. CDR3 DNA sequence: TGCGCCAGCAGCCAAGAAGGGGAGACCCAGTACTTC.

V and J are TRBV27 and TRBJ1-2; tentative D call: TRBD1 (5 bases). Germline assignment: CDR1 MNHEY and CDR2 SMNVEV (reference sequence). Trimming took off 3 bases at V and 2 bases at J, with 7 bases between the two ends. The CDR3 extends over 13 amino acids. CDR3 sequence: CASSFRGNYGYTF. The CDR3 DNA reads TGTGCCAGCAGTTTTCGGGGGAACTATGGCTACACCTTC.

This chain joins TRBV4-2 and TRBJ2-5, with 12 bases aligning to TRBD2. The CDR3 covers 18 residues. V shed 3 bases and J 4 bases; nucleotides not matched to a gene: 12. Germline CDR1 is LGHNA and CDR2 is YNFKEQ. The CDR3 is CASSQDLAGGEGRETQYF. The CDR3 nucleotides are TGTGCCAGCAGCCAGGATCTAGCGGGGGGGGAGGGCCGAGAGACCCAGTACTTC.

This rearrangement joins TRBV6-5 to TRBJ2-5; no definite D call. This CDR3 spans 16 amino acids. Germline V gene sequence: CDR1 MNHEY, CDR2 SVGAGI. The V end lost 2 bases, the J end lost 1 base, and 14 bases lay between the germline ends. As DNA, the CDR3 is TGTGCCAGCAGTTACCATCTTTCAGAAGGCCAAGAGACCCAGTACTTC. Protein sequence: CASSYHLSEGQETQYF.

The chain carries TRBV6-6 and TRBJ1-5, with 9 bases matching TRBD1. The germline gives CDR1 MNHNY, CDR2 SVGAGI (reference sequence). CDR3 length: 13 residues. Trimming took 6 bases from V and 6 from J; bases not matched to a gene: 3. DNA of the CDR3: TGTGCCAGCAGGGACAGGGGTTCTCAGCCCCAGCATTTT. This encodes CASRDRGSQPQHF.

The CDR3 nucleotides read TGCGCCAGCCAGGACAATCACGACGAGCAGTACTTC. Translating it yields CASQDNHDEQYF. The V gene is TRBV5-1, the J gene TRBJ2-7; D perhaps matches TRBD1 (5 bases). Germline V lookup: CDR1 SGHRS, CDR2 YFSETQ. V was cut by 7 bases and J by 5 bases, with 13 bases left in between. There are 12 residues in the CDR3.

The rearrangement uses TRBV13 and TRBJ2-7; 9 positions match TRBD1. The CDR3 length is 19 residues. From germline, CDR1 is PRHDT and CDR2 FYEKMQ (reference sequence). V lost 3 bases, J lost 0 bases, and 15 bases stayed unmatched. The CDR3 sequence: CASSLRPGTGHRRSYEQYF. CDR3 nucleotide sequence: TGTGCCAGCAGCTTGAGGCCGGGGACAGGGCATCGGCGCTCCTACGAGCAGTACTTC.